This T cell receptor beta chain comes out of a study of T cell responses to AZD1222 COVID-19 vaccine. The germline V gene encodes CDR1 SGHNT and CDR2 YENEEA. The CDR3 covers 15 residues. Trimming cost V 1 base and J 0 bases, with 10 bases left between them. This clone was observed a few times. Its specificity is not known. Regarding the study as a whole: Vaccine-associated CD4 TCRs ranged over spike, dominating at 160-218 and 743-854. The study identified only a handful of AZD1222 recipients as seropositive at baseline.

Sequencing was performed with immunoSEQ multiplex PCR; in TCRdb, only in-frame clones are kept and a portion is missing. The profile shows 150,000 to 200,000 clones, 70% to 90% of them singletons. The chain joins TRBV11-3 to TRBJ2-7, with D maybe TRBD2 (5 bases). The clonotype originates from an adult who received the AZD1222 COVID-19 vaccine. This specimen consisted of peripheral blood, obtained 28 days after the second AZD1222 dose. CDR3 bases: TGTGCCAGCAGCTTAGCCGGGAAGAACTCCTACGAGCAGTACTTC. Translating it yields CASSLAGKNSYEQYF.